This passage covers 7 T cell receptor beta chains from one sample sequenced in a study of tumor-infiltrating lymphocytes in primary liver carcinoma (dated by TCRdb to about 2017). Instrument on record: Illumina HiSeq 2500. TCRbeta-specific cDNA was reverse-transcribed from 500 ng total RNA using a constant-region primer and ProtoScript II reverse transcriptase. TCRbeta libraries were built with three nested multiplex PCR rounds, a slightly modified ARM-PCR procedure. Each of the first two PCR rounds ran for around 10 cycles using multiplex TRBV1-TRBV30 forward primers together with a Cbeta reverse primer. Clones were called with MiXCR by TCRdb after fastp trimmed the public reads at Q25, and only in-frame beta chains were retained. Entries that share a CDR3 protein sequence are merged under the most common genes and DNA. For this sample there are 95,000 to 100,000 distinct CDR3 sequences; around 66% appear just once. Approximately 12% of the sample rests with the top ten.

Without any cell sorting, total RNA and DNA were co-extracted from roughly 18-30 mg of bulk tissue using the AllPrep DNA/RNA mini kit. Sequencing input: liver tumor tissue from sampling region 2. Sample cell subset or site, as interpreted from the label and publication: tumor region T2, inferior pole. All receptors derive from an older woman with primary liver carcinoma and hepatitis B virus infection.

About this clonotype itself: A much larger clone differs from this one at a single base, so this may be a read error. The chain is built from TRBV14 and TRBJ2-3; the match to TRBD2 covers 7 bases. Germline V gene sequence: CDR1 SGHDN, CDR2 FVKESK. The CDR3 spans 14 residues. The CDR3 nucleotides read TGTGCCGGCAGCCGGGCGGGAGGCACAGATACGCAGTATTTT. This codes for CAGSRAGGTDTQYF.

This chain joins TRBV6-1 and TRBJ2-7, with a weak D call TRBD1 (5 bases). The CDR3 loop spans 15 amino acids. Germline V lookup: CDR1 MNHNS, CDR2 SASEGT. The V and J ends lost 5 bases and 2 bases respectively, with 16 bases between them. This chain's CDR3 is CASSHPADRAYEQYF. The CDR3 coding sequence is TGTGCCAGCAGTCATCCGGCAGACAGAGCCTACGAGCAGTACTTC.

Regarding this clonotype: Germline is not matched at one junction end, which may reflect a read error. CDR3 amino acids: CASISVRGYGYTF. In nucleotides, the CDR3 is TGCGCCAGCATTTCGGTCAGGGGATATGGCTACACCTTC. The V gene is TRBV6-5, the J gene TRBJ1-2; a possible D gene is TRBD1 (6 bases). The CDR3 has 13 amino acids. The germline V gene has CDR1 MNHEY and CDR2 SVGAGI.

The chain is built from TRBV30 and TRBJ2-7; 8 bases line up with TRBD1. The V and J ends lost 0 bases and 1 base, in that order; junction bases with no gene match: 5. CDR1 is GTSNPN and CDR2 is SVGIG in the germline V gene (reference sequence). The CDR3 is 15 residues long. In DNA, the CDR3 is TGTGCCTGGAGTGTACCAACAGGGGGATCCTACGAGCAGTACTTC. It codes for CAWSVPTGGSYEQYF.

A single count supports this clonotype. Relative to the germline gene, one junction end is altered; a read error may explain this. The genes are TRBV11-2 and TRBJ2-3; 9 bases fit TRBD1. This CDR3 spans 16 amino acids. Germline V gene data show CDR1 as SGHAT and CDR2 as FQNNGV. Written as DNA, the CDR3 is TGTGCCAGCAACTCAACTCGGTTACAGGGGGCAGATACGCATTATTTT. Its protein product is CASNSTRLQGADTHYF.

Notes on this clonotype: A single base separates this from a much larger clone, so it may be a read error. It is likely a read error, because the conserved phenylalanine at the end of the CDR3 is missing. The rearrangement joins TRBV6-1 to TRBJ2-7, with 8 nucleotides matching TRBD1. This CDR3 contains 14 residues. Germline assignment: CDR1 MNHNS and CDR2 SASEGT. CDR3 loop: CASNETGGFYEQYL. DNA of the CDR3: TGTGCCAGCAATGAAACAGGGGGATTCTACGAGCAGTACCTC.

Of note for this clonotype: The CDR3 does not end in the conserved phenylalanine or tryptophan, so this is likely a read error. V is TRBV12-3 or TRBV12-4 and J is TRBJ1-4; weak D call: TRBD1 (5 bases). Trimming left V 4 bases short and J 8 bases short, with 20 bases between. The CDR3 spans 16 residues. The CDR3 loop reads CASSSGRYVTGEKLFL. The CDR3 DNA sequence: TGTGCCAGCAGTTCGGGGAGATACGTAACAGGCGAAAAACTGTTTTTA.